Below are 31 T cell receptor beta chains sequenced from a single sample in a study of T cell responses to AZD1222 COVID-19 vaccine. Libraries were prepared by immunoSEQ multiplex PCR; TCRdb keeps only in-frame clonotypes and omits some of them. The sample includes just under 75,000 clones, over 70% of them seen just once. The source was peripheral blood, collected 28 days after the second AZD1222 dose. The receptors were gathered from an adult who received the AZD1222 COVID-19 vaccine.

This clone was seen only a few times. CDR3 residues: CASSLGVGYGYTF. For the CDR3, the DNA is TGCGCCAGCAGCTTGGGTGTAGGTTATGGCTACACCTTC. J is TRBJ1-2 and V is TRBV5-1; D is ambiguous. V lost 0 bases and J 5 bases, leaving 8 bases between the germline ends. Germline-derived CDR1 and CDR2 are SGHRS and YFSETQ. The CDR3 contains 13 residues.

This chain joins TRBV7-2 and TRBJ1-5, with D possibly TRBD1 on 6 matching bases. The V end was cut by 2 bases, the J end by 2 bases, with 13 bases between. In germline, CDR1 is SGHTA, CDR2 FQGNSA. The CDR3 is 16 amino acids. The CDR3 DNA reads TGTGCCAGCAGCTTATGGGGGGGGGCAGGCAATCAGCCCCAGCATTTT. Its protein is CASSLWGGAGNQPQHF. The full variable domain, its missing parts supplied by reference TRBV7-2 and TRBJ1-5, is GAGVSQSPSNKVTEKGKDVELRCDPISGHTALYWYRQSLGQGLEFLIYFQGNSAPDKSGLPSDRFSAERTGGSVSTLTIQRTQQEDSAVYLCASSLWGGAGNQPQHFGDGTRLSIL.

The chain has TRBV29-1 and TRBJ2-7; 8 bases are a match to TRBD1. Germline loops: CDR1 SQVTM, CDR2 ANQGSEA. The CDR3 extends over 14 amino acids. Trimming took 2 bases from V and 1 from J; bases not matched to a gene: 4. The CDR3 region has the DNA TGCAGCGTTGAAACCGGGACAGGTTCCTACGAGCAGTACTTC. Translation: CSVETGTGSYEQYF.

The chain joins TRBV19 to TRBJ1-5; D might be TRBD1 (5 bases). The V gene lost 10 bases and the J gene lost 1 base, with 14 bases spanning the gap. Germline V CDR1 and CDR2: LNHDA, SQIVND (reference sequence). The CDR3 totals 14 residues. As DNA, the CDR3 is TGTGCCACCCGTGAGGGGCAAAGCAATCAGCCCCAGCATTTT. It specifies CATREGQSNQPQHF.

The gene calls are TRBV27 and TRBJ2-7; the match to TRBD1 covers 7 bases. Germline CDR1 MNHEY, CDR2 SMNVEV (reference sequence). The trim removed 5 bases at V and 7 bases at J, leaving 17 bases unmatched. CDR3 length: 16 amino acids. The CDR3 bases are TGTGCCAGCAGTCCCTTTACCGGGACAGATACTTTTGAGCAGTACTTC. It translates to CASSPFTGTDTFEQYF.

CDR3 region: CASNHGAMETQYF. The CDR3 DNA reads as TGTGCCAGCAATCATGGGGCAATGGAGACCCAGTACTTC. The chain has TRBV25-1 and TRBJ2-5, with D tentatively TRBD1 (5 bases). Germline V CDR1 and CDR2: MGHDK, SYGVNS. Trimming left V 7 bases short and J 5 bases short, with 14 bases between. The CDR3 has 13 residues.

The chain joins TRBV7-2 to TRBJ1-2; D may be TRBD1 (6 bases). Germline V gene data show CDR1 as SGHTA and CDR2 as FQGNSA. V lost 5 bases, J lost 5 bases, and 24 bases lay in between. The CDR3 is made up of 17 amino acids. CDR3 region: CASSTQQGLQGEYGYTF. The CDR3, as DNA: TGTGCCAGCAGCACGCAACAGGGCCTACAGGGAGAATATGGCTACACCTTC.

The chain has TRBV10-3 and TRBJ1-1, with TRBD1 as a possible D gene (6 bases). The CDR3 sequence is 14 residues long. V gave up 6 bases and J gave up 8 bases, with 19 bases separating them. Germline CDR1 ENHRY, CDR2 SYGVKD. CDR3 in DNA: TGTGCCATCAGCCAGACAGGTGCCGACGGGGAAGCTTTCTTT. Residues: CAISQTGADGEAFF.

CDR3 nucleotides: TGTGCCAGCAGGCTATATGGACAGGGGAATCAGCCCCAGCATTTT. Translating it yields CASRLYGQGNQPQHF. This rearrangement joins TRBV28 to TRBJ1-5; 9 bases fit TRBD1. The CDR3 spans 15 residues. Germline lookup yields CDR1 MDHEN and CDR2 SYDVKM. J was trimmed by 4 bases and V by 6 bases; bases with no gene match: 7.

The chain joins TRBV4-1 to TRBJ2-7; D possibly matches TRBD1 or TRBD2 (5 bases each). The CDR3 has 13 residues. Trimming took off 5 bases at V and 3 bases at J, with 11 bases between the two ends. Germline loops: CDR1 MGHRA, CDR2 YSYEKL. In DNA, the CDR3 is TGCGCCAGCAGCTTCGGGACCGGCTACGAGCAGTACTTC. Translated: CASSFGTGYEQYF.

This clone was counted a few times. CDR3 residues: CAKPRDRDYGYTF. CDR3 nucleotides: TGTGCCAAACCCCGGGACAGGGACTATGGCTACACCTTC. The J gene is TRBJ1-2, the V gene TRBV2; 9 bases map to TRBD1. CDR1 SNHLY and CDR2 FYNNEI come from the germline V gene. V gave up 10 bases and J gave up 3 bases; unmatched junction bases: 6. This CDR3 is built from 13 residues.

The chain employs TRBV30 and TRBJ1-1; 9 bases are a match to TRBD1. CDR1 and CDR2 (germline): GTSNPN, SVGIG (reference sequence). With V trimmed by 5 bases and J by 6 bases, 10 bases remained unmatched. The CDR3 is made up of 14 amino acids. This chain's CDR3 is CAWSLGTGTSEAFF. The CDR3, as DNA: TGTGCCTGGTCCCTGGGGACAGGGACATCTGAAGCTTTCTTT. Supplemented by reference TRBV30 and TRBJ1-1, the full variable domain reads SQTIHQWPATLVQPVGSPLSLECTVEGTSNPNLYWYRQAAGRGLQLLFYSVGIGQISSEVPQNLSASRPQDRQFILSSKKLLLSDSGFYLCAWSLGTGTSEAFFGQGTRLTVV.

This chain links TRBV29-1 with TRBJ1-4, with a weak D call TRBD1 (5 bases). Trimming shortened V by 2 bases and J by 14 bases, and 15 bases separated the two germline ends. This CDR3 region has 12 residues. In germline, CDR1 is SQVTM, CDR2 ANQGSEA. CDR3 DNA: TGCAGCGTTGAAAAAACAGGAGGGACTCTGTTTTTT. This codes for CSVEKTGGTLFF. Full variable domain (remainder filled in from reference TRBV29-1 and TRBJ1-4): SAVISQKPSRDICQRGTSLTIQCQVDSQVTMMFWYRQQPGQSLTLIATANQGSEATYESGFVIDKFPISRPNLTFSTLTVSNMSPEDSSIYLCSVEKTGGTLFFGSGTQLSVL.

The chain carries TRBV7-6 and TRBJ2-3, with D maybe TRBD2 (6 bases). V was cut by 2 bases and J by 4 bases, with 13 bases left in between. Germline loops: CDR1 SGHVS, CDR2 FNYEAQ. The CDR3 has 15 amino acids. The CDR3 protein is CASSLIGGRADTQYF. CDR3 nucleotides: TGTGCCAGCAGCTTAATCGGGGGACGGGCAGATACGCAGTATTTT.

The chain links TRBV2 to TRBJ2-3; D call uncertain. The CDR3 consists of 12 residues. The germline V gene has CDR1 SNHLY and CDR2 FYNNEI. Trimming took off 8 bases at V and 0 bases at J, with 6 bases between the two ends. The CDR3 here is CASQASTDTQYF. CDR3 in DNA: TGTGCCAGCCAGGCTAGCACAGATACGCAGTATTTT.

The sample holds a few counts of this clone. J is TRBJ2-7 and V is TRBV6-5; D is unclear. The germline gives CDR1 MNHEY, CDR2 SVGAGI. The CDR3 has 14 residues. The V and J ends lost 4 bases and 2 bases respectively, with 12 bases between them. CDR3 nucleotides: TGTGCCAGCAGTTCCCGGCTGCGACCCTACGAGCAGTACTTC. Protein sequence: CASSSRLRPYEQYF.

V gene TRBV9 combines with J gene TRBJ2-1; D might be TRBD2 (6 bases). Germline V gene sequence: CDR1 SGDLS, CDR2 YYNGEE. The ends were cut back, 4 bases at V and 1 base at J, with 15 bases in the middle. The length of the CDR3 is 16 residues. The CDR3 sequence is CASSPSAGLSYNEQFF. The CDR3 region has the DNA TGTGCCAGCAGCCCGAGCGCGGGACTGTCCTACAATGAGCAGTTCTTC.

This sequence joins TRBV15 and TRBJ2-2; TRBD1 matches 10 bases. The CDR3 totals 15 residues. Germline CDR1 reads LNHNV; CDR2 reads YYDKDF (reference sequence). The V segment lost 3 bases and the J segment 6 bases; nucleotides outside the gene matches: 4. This CDR3 is CATSSDRGPSGELFF. The DNA for the CDR3 is TGTGCCACCAGCAGTGACAGGGGGCCGTCCGGGGAGCTGTTTTTT.

CDR3 bases: TGTGCCAGCAGTACCCTAGCGGGGGTTTCAGAGACCCAGTACTTC. Protein: CASSTLAGVSETQYF. The chain has TRBV2 and TRBJ2-5, with TRBD2 identical over 10 bases. CDR1 and CDR2 from the germline V gene are SNHLY and FYNNEI. The trim removed 5 bases at V and 4 bases at J, leaving 7 bases unmatched. The CDR3 extends over 15 amino acids.

The chain joins TRBV6-5 to TRBJ2-7; 7 bases match TRBD1. Germline CDR1 is MNHEY and CDR2 is SVGAGI. Losses at the gene ends were 4 bases for V and 2 bases for J; bases not matched to a gene: 5. CDR3 length: 14 amino acids. CDR3 loop: CASSLQGSAYEQYF. For the CDR3, the DNA is TGTGCCAGCAGTTTACAGGGGTCCGCCTACGAGCAGTACTTC.

The chain recombines TRBV11-2 with TRBJ2-3; D remains ambiguous. Germline values: CDR1 SGHAT, CDR2 FQNNGV. This CDR3 has 12 amino acids. V shed 2 bases and J shed 5 bases, with 5 bases lying between them. In nucleotides, the CDR3 is TGTGCCAGCAGCTTAAGGATAGATACGCAGTATTTT. It encodes CASSLRIDTQYF.

The genes are TRBV10-3 and TRBJ2-1; D is unresolved. CDR1 is ENHRY, CDR2 SYGVKD, per germline. There are 16 residues in the CDR3. V was cut by 1 base and J by 0 bases, with 10 bases left in between. Here the CDR3 DNA reads TGTGCCATCAGTGAGTTCGATCTTAGCTCCTACAATGAGCAGTTCTTC. It codes for CAISEFDLSSYNEQFF.

This rearrangement joins TRBV10-3 to TRBJ1-6; perhaps TRBD1 as D (6 bases). Per germline, CDR1 ENHRY and CDR2 SYGVKD. The germline V and J ends were trimmed by 8 bases and 5 bases, with 13 bases remaining between them. CDR3 length: 14 residues. CDR3 coding DNA: TGTGCCATCGGGGAGGGGGGGGATAATTCACCCCTCCACTTT. It codes for CAIGEGGDNSPLHF.

The chain is built from TRBV28 and TRBJ1-1; D remains unclear. The CDR3 contains 14 residues. Trimming left V 7 bases short and J 4 bases short, with 16 bases between. In germline, CDR1 is MDHEN, CDR2 SYDVKM. The CDR3 sequence: CASTFGLTGTEAFF. The CDR3 DNA reads as TGTGCCAGCACTTTCGGATTGACGGGCACTGAAGCTTTCTTT.

This chain joins TRBV27 and TRBJ2-5; D is perhaps TRBD1 or TRBD2 (5 bases each). The CDR3 consists of 12 residues. V was cut by 5 bases and J by 5 bases, with 9 bases left in between. CDR1 MNHEY and CDR2 SMNVEV come from the germline V gene (reference sequence). The DNA for the CDR3 is TGTGCCAGCAGTCCCAGGGAGGAGACCCAGTACTTC. This sequence encodes CASSPREETQYF.

The CDR3 loop is CASSHPSDSSYEQYF. The DNA of the CDR3 is TGCGCCAGCAGCCATCCTAGCGACAGCTCCTACGAGCAGTACTTC. The gene calls are TRBV5-1 and TRBJ2-7, with TRBD2 as a possible D gene (6 bases). V was shortened by 4 bases and J by 0 bases, with 14 bases between the two germline ends. This CDR3 region has 15 residues. Per germline, CDR1 SGHRS and CDR2 YFSETQ. The whole variable domain, remainder taken from reference TRBV5-1 and TRBJ2-7, is KAGVTQTPRYLIKTRGQQVTLSCSPISGHRSVSWYQQTPGQGLQFLFEYFSETQRNKGNFPGRFSGRQFSNSRSEMNVSTLELGDSALYLCASSHPSDSSYEQYFGPGTRLTVT.

The rearrangement links TRBV3-1 (or the pseudogene TRBV3-2) to TRBJ2-5, with 11 bases lining up with TRBD2. The germline gives CDR1 LGHDT, CDR2 YNNKEL (reference sequence). This CDR3 contains 16 residues. V was clipped by 6 bases and J by 5 bases; unmatched bases: 11. CDR3: CASSRVLAGGHETQYF. CDR3 coding DNA: TGTGCCAGCAGTCGGGTTCTAGCGGGAGGACATGAGACCCAGTACTTC.

This rearrangement joins TRBV6-2 or TRBV6-3 to TRBJ2-7; TRBD1 matches at 9 bases. Trimming took 4 bases from V and 5 from J; bases not matched to a gene: 9. Germline CDR1 MNHEY, CDR2 SVGEGT. The CDR3 totals 15 residues. The CDR3 loop reads CASSWLRDRAHEQYF. CDR3 bases: TGTGCCAGCAGTTGGCTCCGGGACAGGGCCCACGAGCAGTACTTC.

This chain connects TRBV11-2 to TRBJ1-2; tentatively, D is TRBD1 (5 bases). The V and J ends lost 1 base and 6 bases respectively, with 9 bases between them. CDR1 and CDR2 (germline): SGHAT, FQNNGV. This CDR3 region has 13 residues. In DNA, the CDR3 is TGTGCCAGCAGCTTAGCGACCAGGGATGGCTACACCTTC. The encoded protein is CASSLATRDGYTF.

This clone came up once. The chain employs TRBV29-1 and TRBJ2-5; 8 positions match TRBD2. There are 13 residues in the CDR3. In germline, CDR1 is SQVTM, CDR2 ANQGSEA. V trimming: 7 bases; J trimming: 4 bases; junction bases outside the gene matches: 8. DNA for the CDR3: TGCAGCGCCCAACTAGCGGCGGCAGAGACCCAGTACTTC. This sequence encodes CSAQLAAAETQYF.

This clone was picked up one time. The chain links TRBV6-6 to TRBJ1-6; possibly TRBD1 for D (5 bases). Trimming stripped 2 bases from V and 6 bases from J, with 8 bases between. Germline V gives CDR1 MNHNY, CDR2 SVGAGI (reference sequence). The CDR3 loop spans 14 amino acids. Here the CDR3 reads CASSYRDGNSPLHF. The CDR3 region has the DNA TGTGCCAGCAGTTACCGGGACGGTAATTCACCCCTCCACTTT.